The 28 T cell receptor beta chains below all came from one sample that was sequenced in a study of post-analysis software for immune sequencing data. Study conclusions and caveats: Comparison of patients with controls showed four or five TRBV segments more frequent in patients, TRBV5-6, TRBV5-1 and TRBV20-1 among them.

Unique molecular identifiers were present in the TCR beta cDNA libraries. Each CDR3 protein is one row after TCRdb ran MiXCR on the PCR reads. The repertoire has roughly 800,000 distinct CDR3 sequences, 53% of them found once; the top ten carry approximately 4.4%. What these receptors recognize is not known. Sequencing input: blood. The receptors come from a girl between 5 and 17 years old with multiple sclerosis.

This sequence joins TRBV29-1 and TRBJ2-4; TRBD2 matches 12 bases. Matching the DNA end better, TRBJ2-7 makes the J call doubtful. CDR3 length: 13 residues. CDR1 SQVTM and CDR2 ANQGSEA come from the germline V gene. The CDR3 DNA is TGCAGCGTAAGGACTAGCGGGGCCTACGAGCAGTACTTC. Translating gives CSVRTSGAYEQYF.

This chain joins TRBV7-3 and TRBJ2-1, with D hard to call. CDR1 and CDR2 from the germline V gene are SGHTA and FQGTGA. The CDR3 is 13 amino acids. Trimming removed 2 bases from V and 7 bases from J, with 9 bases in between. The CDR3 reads CASSLFERNEQFF. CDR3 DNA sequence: TGTGCCAGCAGCTTATTTGAGAGAAATGAGCAGTTCTTC.

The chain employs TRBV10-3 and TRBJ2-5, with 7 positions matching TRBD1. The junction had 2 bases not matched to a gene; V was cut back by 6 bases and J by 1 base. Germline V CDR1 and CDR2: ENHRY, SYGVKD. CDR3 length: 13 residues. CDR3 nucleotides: TGTGCCATCAGGACAGGGTCCCAAGAGACCCAGTACTTC. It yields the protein CAIRTGSQETQYF.

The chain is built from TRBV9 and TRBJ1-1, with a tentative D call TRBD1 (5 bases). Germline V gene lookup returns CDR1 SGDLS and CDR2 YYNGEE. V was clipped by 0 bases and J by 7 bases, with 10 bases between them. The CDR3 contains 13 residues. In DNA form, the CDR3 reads TGTGCCAGCAGCGTAGTCCCAGGGTATGAAGCTTTCTTT. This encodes CASSVVPGYEAFF.

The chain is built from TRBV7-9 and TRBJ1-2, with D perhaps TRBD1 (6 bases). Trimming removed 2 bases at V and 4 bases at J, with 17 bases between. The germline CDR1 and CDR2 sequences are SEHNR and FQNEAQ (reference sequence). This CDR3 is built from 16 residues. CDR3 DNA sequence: TGTGCCAGCAGCTTAATCAGGGGCTCCGACAGCTATGGCTACACCTTC. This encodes CASSLIRGSDSYGYTF.

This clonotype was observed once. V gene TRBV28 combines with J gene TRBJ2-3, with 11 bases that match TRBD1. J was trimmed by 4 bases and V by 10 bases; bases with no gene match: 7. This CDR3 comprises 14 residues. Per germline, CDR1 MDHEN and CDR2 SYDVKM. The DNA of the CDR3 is TGTGCCACCGGATCGGACAGGGGGCCAGATACGCAGTATTTT. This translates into CATGSDRGPDTQYF.

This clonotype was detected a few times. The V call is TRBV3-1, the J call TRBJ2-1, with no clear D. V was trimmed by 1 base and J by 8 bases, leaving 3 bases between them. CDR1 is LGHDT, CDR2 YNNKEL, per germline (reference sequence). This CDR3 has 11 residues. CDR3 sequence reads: CASSQVDEQFF. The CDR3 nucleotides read TGTGCCAGCAGCCAAGTCGATGAGCAGTTCTTC.

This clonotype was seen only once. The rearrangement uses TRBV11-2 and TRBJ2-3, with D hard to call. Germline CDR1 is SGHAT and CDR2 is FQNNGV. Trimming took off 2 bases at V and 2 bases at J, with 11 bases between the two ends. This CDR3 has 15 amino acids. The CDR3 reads CASSLSNGDTDTQYF. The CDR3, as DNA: TGTGCCAGCAGCTTATCAAATGGAGACACAGATACGCAGTATTTT.

This CDR3 reads CASNGGETYNEQFF. The CDR3 region has the DNA TGTGCCAGCAACGGGGGGGAGACCTACAATGAGCAGTTCTTC. The chain uses TRBV12-3 or TRBV12-4 and TRBJ2-1; the match to TRBD2 covers 8 bases. This CDR3 has 14 residues. V shed 7 bases, J shed 2 bases, and the junction held 4 bases outside the gene matches.

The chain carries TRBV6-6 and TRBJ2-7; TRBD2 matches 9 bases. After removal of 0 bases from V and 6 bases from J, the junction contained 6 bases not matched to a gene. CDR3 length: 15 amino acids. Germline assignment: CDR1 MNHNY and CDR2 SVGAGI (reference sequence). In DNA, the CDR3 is TGTGCCAGCAGTTACTCTTCGGATAGCGGGAGCGAGCAGTACTTC. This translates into CASSYSSDSGSEQYF.

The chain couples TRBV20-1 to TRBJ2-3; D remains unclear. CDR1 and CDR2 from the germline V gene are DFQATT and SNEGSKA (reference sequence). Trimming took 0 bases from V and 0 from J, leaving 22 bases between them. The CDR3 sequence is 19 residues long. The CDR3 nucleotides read TGCAGTGCTAGAGATCGACGCTCCCCAGCCCCGGCTAGCACAGATACGCAGTATTTT. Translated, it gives CSARDRRSPAPASTDTQYF.

For the CDR3, the DNA is TGTGCCAGCAGCCGCGGACCGCCTGGATACAATGAGCAGTTCTTC. Amino acids: CASSRGPPGYNEQFF. The chain recombines TRBV12-3 or TRBV12-4 with TRBJ2-1, with D unclear. The CDR3 runs to 15 residues. V lost 6 bases to trimming and J lost 4 bases, with 16 bases between them.

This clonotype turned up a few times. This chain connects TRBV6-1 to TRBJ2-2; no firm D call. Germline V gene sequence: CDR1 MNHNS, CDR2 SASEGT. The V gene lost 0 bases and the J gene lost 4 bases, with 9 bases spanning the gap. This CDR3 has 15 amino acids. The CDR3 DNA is TGTGCCAGCAGTGAAGCCTCCGACACCACCGGGGAGCTGTTTTTT. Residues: CASSEASDTTGELFF.

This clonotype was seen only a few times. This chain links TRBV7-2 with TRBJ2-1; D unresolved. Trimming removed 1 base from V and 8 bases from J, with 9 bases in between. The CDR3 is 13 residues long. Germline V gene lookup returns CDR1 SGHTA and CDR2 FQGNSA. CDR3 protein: CASSLEVADEQFF. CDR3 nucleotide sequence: TGTGCCAGCAGCTTAGAAGTCGCCGATGAGCAGTTCTTC.

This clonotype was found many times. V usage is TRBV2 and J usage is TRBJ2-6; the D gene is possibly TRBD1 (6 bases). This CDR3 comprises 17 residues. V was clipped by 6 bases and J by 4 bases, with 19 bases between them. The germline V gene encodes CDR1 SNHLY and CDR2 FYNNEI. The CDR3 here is CASSSWTAFRGANVLTF. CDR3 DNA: TGTGCCAGCAGCAGTTGGACAGCCTTTAGGGGGGCCAACGTCCTGACTTTC.

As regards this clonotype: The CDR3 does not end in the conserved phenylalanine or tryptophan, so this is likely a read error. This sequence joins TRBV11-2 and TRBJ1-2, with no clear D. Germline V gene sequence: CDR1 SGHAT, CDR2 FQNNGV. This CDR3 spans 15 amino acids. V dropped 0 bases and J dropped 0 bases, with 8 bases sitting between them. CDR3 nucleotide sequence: TGTGCCAGCAGCTTAGATCCTGCGGCTAACTATGGCTACACCTTA. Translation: CASSLDPAANYGYTL.

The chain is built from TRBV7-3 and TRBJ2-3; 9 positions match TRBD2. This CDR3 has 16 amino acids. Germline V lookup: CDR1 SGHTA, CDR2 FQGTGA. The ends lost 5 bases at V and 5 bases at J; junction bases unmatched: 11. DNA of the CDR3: TGTGCCAGCAGCCGCGGGAAGCGGGAGGCTGGAGATACGCAGTATTTT. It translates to CASSRGKREAGDTQYF.

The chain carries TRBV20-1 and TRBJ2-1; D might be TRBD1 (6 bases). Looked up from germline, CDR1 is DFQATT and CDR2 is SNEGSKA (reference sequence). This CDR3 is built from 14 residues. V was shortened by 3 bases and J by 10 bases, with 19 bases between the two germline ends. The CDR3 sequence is CSASKPGTFYEQFF. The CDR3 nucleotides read TGCAGTGCTAGTAAACCCGGGACATTCTACGAGCAGTTCTTC.

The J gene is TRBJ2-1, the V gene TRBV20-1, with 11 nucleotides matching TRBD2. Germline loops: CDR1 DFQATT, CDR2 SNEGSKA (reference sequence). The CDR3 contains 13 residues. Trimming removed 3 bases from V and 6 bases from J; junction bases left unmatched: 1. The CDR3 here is CSARGTSGNEQFF. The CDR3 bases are TGCAGTGCTAGGGGGACTAGCGGCAATGAGCAGTTCTTC.

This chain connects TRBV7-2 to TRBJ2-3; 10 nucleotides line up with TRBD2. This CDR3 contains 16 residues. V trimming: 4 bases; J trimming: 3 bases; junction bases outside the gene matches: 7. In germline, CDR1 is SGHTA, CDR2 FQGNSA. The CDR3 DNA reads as TGTGCCAGCAGCTCGCCTCGACTAGCGGGTACAGATACGCAGTATTTT. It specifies CASSSPRLAGTDTQYF.

CDR3 region: CASSQTQDRARYNSPLHF. Written as DNA, the CDR3 is TGCGCCAGCAGCCAAACCCAGGACAGGGCCCGCTATAATTCACCCCTCCACTTT. The chain is built from TRBV4-1 and TRBJ1-6; 8 nucleotides agree with TRBD1. Germline V gives CDR1 MGHRA, CDR2 YSYEKL. The V gene end was trimmed by 2 bases and the J gene end by 3 bases; junction bases not matched to a gene: 9. The CDR3 spans 18 residues.

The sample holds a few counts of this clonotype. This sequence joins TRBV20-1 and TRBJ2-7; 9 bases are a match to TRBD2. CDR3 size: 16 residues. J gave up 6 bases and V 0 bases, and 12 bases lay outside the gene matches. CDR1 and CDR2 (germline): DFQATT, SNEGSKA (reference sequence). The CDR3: CSARDYTGTSRGEQYF. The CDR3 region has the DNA TGCAGTGCTAGAGATTATACGGGGACTAGCCGTGGCGAGCAGTACTTC.

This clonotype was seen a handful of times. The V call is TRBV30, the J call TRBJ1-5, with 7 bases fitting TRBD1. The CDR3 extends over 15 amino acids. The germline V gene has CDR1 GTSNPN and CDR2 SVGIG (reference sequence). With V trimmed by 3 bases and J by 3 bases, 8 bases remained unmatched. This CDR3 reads CAWSPGTAFNQPQHF. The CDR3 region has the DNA TGTGCCTGGAGCCCAGGGACAGCCTTCAATCAGCCCCAGCATTTT.

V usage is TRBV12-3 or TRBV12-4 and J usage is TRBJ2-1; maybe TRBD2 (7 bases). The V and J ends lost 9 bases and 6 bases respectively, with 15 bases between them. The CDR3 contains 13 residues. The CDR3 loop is CASSEGGVNEQFF. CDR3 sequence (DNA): TGTGCCAGTTCCGAAGGGGGGGTCAATGAGCAGTTCTTC.

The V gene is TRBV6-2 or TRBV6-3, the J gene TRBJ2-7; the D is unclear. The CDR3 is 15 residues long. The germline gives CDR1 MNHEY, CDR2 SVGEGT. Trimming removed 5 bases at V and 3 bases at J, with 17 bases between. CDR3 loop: CASSRLSIADYEQYF. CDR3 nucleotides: TGTGCCAGCAGTCGCCTCAGTATAGCCGACTACGAGCAGTACTTC.

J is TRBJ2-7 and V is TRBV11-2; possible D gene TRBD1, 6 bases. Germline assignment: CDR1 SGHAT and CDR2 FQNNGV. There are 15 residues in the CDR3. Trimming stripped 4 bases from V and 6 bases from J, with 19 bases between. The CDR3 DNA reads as TGTGCCAGCAGCTCGCCCATGGGGGCATCTGCCGAGCAGTACTTC. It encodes CASSSPMGASAEQYF.

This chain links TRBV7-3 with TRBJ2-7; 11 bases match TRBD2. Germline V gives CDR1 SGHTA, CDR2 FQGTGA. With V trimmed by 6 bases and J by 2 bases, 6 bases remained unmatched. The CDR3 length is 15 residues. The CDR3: CASSSGLAGTYEQYF. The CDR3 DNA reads TGTGCCAGCAGTTCCGGACTAGCGGGCACCTACGAGCAGTACTTC.

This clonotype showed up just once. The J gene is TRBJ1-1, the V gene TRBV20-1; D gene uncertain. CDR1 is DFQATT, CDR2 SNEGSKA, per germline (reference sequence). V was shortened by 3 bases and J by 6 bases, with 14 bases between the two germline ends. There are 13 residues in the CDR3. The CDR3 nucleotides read TGCAGTGCTAGCCTCTCCCTTGGCGCTGAAGCTTTCTTT. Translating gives CSASLSLGAEAFF.